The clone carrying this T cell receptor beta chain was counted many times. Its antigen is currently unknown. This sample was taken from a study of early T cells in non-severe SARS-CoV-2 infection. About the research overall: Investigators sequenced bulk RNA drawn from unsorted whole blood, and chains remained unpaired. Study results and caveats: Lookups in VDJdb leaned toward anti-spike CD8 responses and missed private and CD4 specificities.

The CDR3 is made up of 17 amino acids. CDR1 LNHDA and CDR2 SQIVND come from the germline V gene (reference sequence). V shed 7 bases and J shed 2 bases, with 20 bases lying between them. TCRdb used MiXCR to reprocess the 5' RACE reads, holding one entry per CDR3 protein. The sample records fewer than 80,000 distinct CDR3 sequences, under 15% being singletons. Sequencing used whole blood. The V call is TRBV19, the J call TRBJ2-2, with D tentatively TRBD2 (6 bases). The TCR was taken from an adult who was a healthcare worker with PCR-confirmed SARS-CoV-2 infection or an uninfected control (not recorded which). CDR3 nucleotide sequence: TGTGCCAGTACCTCCCGGCGGGAAGGGATAAACACCGGGGAGCTGTTTTTT. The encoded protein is CASTSRREGINTGELFF.